The 20 T cell receptor beta chains presented below share a single source sample, sequenced in a study of identical twins. TCRdb analysed the 5' RACE reads with MiXCR anew, one entry per CDR3 protein. The sample includes some 660,000 distinct CDR3 sequences, 8.5% to 9.5% of them seen just once. The data were also submitted as part of a second study, on yellow fever vaccine responses in identical twins.

Material for sequencing was PBMCs. The receptors here all came from a woman between 18 and 29 years old in good health.

This clonotype came up many times. CDR3 protein: CASSTLGTYEQYF. For the CDR3, the DNA is TGTGCCAGCAGCACTTTAGGGACCTACGAGCAGTACTTC. The chain carries TRBV6-2 or TRBV6-3 and TRBJ2-7, with unresolved D. The CDR3 runs 13 residues. V gave up 6 bases and J gave up 2 bases, with 11 bases separating them. The germline V gene encodes CDR1 MNHEY and CDR2 SVGEGT.

The chain is built from TRBV29-1 and TRBJ1-2; D is possibly TRBD1 (5 bases). V gave up 4 bases and J gave up 7 bases, with 16 bases separating them. This CDR3 is built from 13 residues. Looked up from germline, CDR1 is SQVTM and CDR2 is ANQGSEA. The CDR3 loop is CSVAGTALTGYTF. The CDR3 coding sequence is TGCAGCGTTGCCGGGACGGCTCTTACTGGCTACACCTTC. The whole variable domain, filled in from reference TRBV29-1 and TRBJ1-2, reads SAVISQKPSRDICQRGTSLTIQCQVDSQVTMMFWYRQQPGQSLTLIATANQGSEATYESGFVIDKFPISRPNLTFSTLTVSNMSPEDSSIYLCSVAGTALTGYTFGSGTRLTVV.

There are many counts of this clonotype. The V call is TRBV6-6, the J call TRBJ2-1, with TRBD2 as a possible D gene (6 bases). The CDR3 contains 12 residues. Germline lookup yields CDR1 MNHNY and CDR2 SVGAGI (reference sequence). Trimming shortened V by 7 bases and J by 14 bases, and 18 bases separated the two germline ends. The CDR3 protein is CASTGGPEIEFF. The CDR3 DNA is TGTGCCAGCACAGGAGGGCCGGAGATTGAGTTCTTC.

The gene calls are TRBV27 and TRBJ2-5; TRBD1 matches at 7 bases. The CDR3 consists of 15 residues. With 10 bases clipped from V and 3 bases from J, the junction kept 14 bases outside the gene matches. CDR1 is MNHEY, CDR2 SMNVEV, per germline (reference sequence). The chain's CDR3 is CAIRGIGAAEETQYF. Written as DNA, the CDR3 is TGTGCCATCAGGGGGATCGGAGCGGCTGAAGAGACCCAGTACTTC.

This clonotype showed up just a few times. The chain carries TRBV24-1 and TRBJ2-7; possible D gene TRBD1, 6 bases. V was trimmed by 7 bases and J by 4 bases, leaving 10 bases between them. CDR1 is KGHDR, CDR2 SFDVKD, per germline. This CDR3 is 12 amino acids long. CDR3 in amino acids: CATSSQGYEQYF. The CDR3 DNA reads as TGTGCCACCAGCTCACAGGGATACGAGCAGTACTTC.

The table lists this clonotype with many counts. The CDR3 protein is CASSLGRNTGELFF. The CDR3 DNA reads TGTGCCAGCAGCCTCGGACGGAACACCGGGGAGCTGTTTTTT. J is TRBJ2-2 and V is TRBV7-2, with unresolved D. Trimming stripped 5 bases from V and 1 base from J, with 8 bases between. This CDR3 comprises 14 residues. Germline CDR1 is SGHTA and CDR2 is FQGNSA. The full variable domain, rest sourced from reference TRBV7-2 and TRBJ2-2, is GAGVSQSPSNKVTEKGKDVELRCDPISGHTALYWYRQSLGQGLEFLIYFQGNSAPDKSGLPSDRFSAERTGGSVSTLTIQRTQQEDSAVYLCASSLGRNTGELFFGEGSRLTVL.

The chain recombines TRBV19 with TRBJ1-1; D gene ambiguous. The CDR3 is 14 residues long. V was cut by 3 bases and J by 7 bases, with 15 bases left in between. Looked up from germline, CDR1 is LNHDA and CDR2 is SQIVND (reference sequence). The CDR3 sequence: CASSIQGSEGEAFF. The CDR3 nucleotides read TGTGCCAGTAGTATTCAAGGGTCGGAGGGTGAAGCTTTCTTT.

The chain carries TRBV18 and TRBJ2-7, with D perhaps matching TRBD1 or TRBD2 (7 bases each). The ends were cut back, 6 bases at V and 6 bases at J, with 21 bases in the middle. Germline CDR1 KGHSH, CDR2 LQKENI. The CDR3 contains 15 residues. The CDR3, as DNA: TGTGCCAGCTCCATCTCAGGGGGGGCTGCCTCCGAGCAGTACTTC. Amino acid sequence: CASSISGGAASEQYF.

The chain joins TRBV3-1 to TRBJ1-2; no definite D call. CDR1 is LGHDT, CDR2 YNNKEL, per germline (reference sequence). V dropped 0 bases and J dropped 3 bases, with 11 bases sitting between them. The CDR3 length is 15 residues. The CDR3 DNA reads as TGTGCCAGCAGCCAAGATCCGAGCGCTCACTATGGCTACACCTTC. This encodes CASSQDPSAHYGYTF.

This clonotype occurred many times. V usage is TRBV11-2 and J usage is TRBJ2-7; weak D call: TRBD2 (5 bases). The CDR3 length is 14 residues. Germline CDR1 and CDR2: SGHAT and FQNNGV. V lost 0 bases and J lost 5, with 11 bases in between. The CDR3, as DNA: TGTGCCAGCAGCTTAGACAGAGGGTCGGACGAGCAGTACTTC. Its protein is CASSLDRGSDEQYF.

V gene TRBV20-1 combines with J gene TRBJ2-3; TRBD1 matches at 7 bases. The CDR3 is 14 amino acids. CDR1 is DFQATT and CDR2 is SNEGSKA in the germline V gene (reference sequence). V lost 7 bases and J lost 3; bases outside the gene matches: 10. This CDR3 reads CSVDRASLTDTQYF. In DNA form, the CDR3 reads TGCAGTGTAGACAGGGCCAGTTTGACAGATACGCAGTATTTT.

There are a few counts of this clonotype. The gene calls are TRBV5-1 and TRBJ2-5; maybe TRBD1 (6 bases). This CDR3 has 13 residues. V dropped 3 bases and J dropped 5 bases, with 11 bases sitting between them. Germline V gene lookup returns CDR1 SGHRS and CDR2 YFSETQ. Here the CDR3 DNA reads TGCGCCAGCAGCTGGACAGTGAGTGAGACCCAGTACTTC. Translation: CASSWTVSETQYF.

This clonotype was counted only a few times. The chain has TRBV24-1 and TRBJ2-3; D not resolved. This CDR3 comprises 15 residues. Trimming shortened V by 1 base and J by 0 bases, and 7 bases separated the two germline ends. In germline, CDR1 is KGHDR, CDR2 SFDVKD. The CDR3 protein is CATSDFAVSTDTQYF. As DNA, the CDR3 is TGTGCCACCAGTGATTTCGCGGTTAGCACAGATACGCAGTATTTT.

This clonotype showed up many times. The chain has TRBV3-1 and TRBJ1-2; unclear D gene. The ends were cut back, 0 bases at V and 4 bases at J, with 12 bases in the middle. The CDR3 is made up of 15 amino acids. Germline values: CDR1 LGHDT, CDR2 YNNKEL (reference sequence). CDR3: CASSQDHQAFYGYTF. Written as DNA, the CDR3 is TGTGCCAGCAGCCAAGACCATCAGGCGTTCTATGGCTACACCTTC. Combining the CDR3 with reference TRBV3-1 and TRBJ1-2 gives the whole variable domain DTAVSQTPKYLVTQMGNDKSIKCEQNLGHDTMYWYKQDSKKFLKIMFSYNNKELIINETVPNRFSPKSPDKAHLNLHINSLELGDSAVYFCASSQDHQAFYGYTFGSGTRLTVV.

V usage is TRBV3-1 and J usage is TRBJ2-7; 7 bases are a match to TRBD1. V lost 4 bases and J lost 3; bases outside the gene matches: 6. The CDR3 spans 14 residues. Germline V gene lookup returns CDR1 LGHDT and CDR2 YNNKEL (reference sequence). In DNA, the CDR3 is TGTGCCAGCAGCCCCTGGGACAGCCACTACGAGCAGTACTTC. Protein product: CASSPWDSHYEQYF.

Only a few counts were recorded for this clonotype. The CDR3 loop reads CASSGLAGANVLTF. The CDR3 DNA follows: TGTGCCAGCAGTGGACTAGCTGGGGCCAACGTCCTGACTTTC. This sequence joins TRBV6-4 and TRBJ2-6, with TRBD2 as a possible D gene (6 bases). Trimming took 4 bases from V and 2 from J, leaving 6 bases between them. Germline V gene lookup returns CDR1 MRHNA and CDR2 SNTAGT. This CDR3 has 14 amino acids.

Only a few counts were recorded for this clonotype. This chain links TRBV15 with TRBJ1-5, with 9 bases that match TRBD1. Per germline, CDR1 LNHNV and CDR2 YYDKDF (reference sequence). V was pared by 0 bases and J by 4 bases, with 16 bases of the junction left unmatched. The CDR3 has 20 amino acids. The CDR3 nucleotides read TGTGCCACCAGCAGAGATCCGAAATTTTTGGGGACAGGGAATAATCAGCCCCAGCATTTT. This codes for CATSRDPKFLGTGNNQPQHF. The full variable domain, with the rest looked up from reference TRBV15 and TRBJ1-5, is DAMVIQNPRYQVTQFGKPVTLSCSQTLNHNVMYWYQQKSSQAPKLLFHYYDKDFNNEADTPDNFQSRRPNTSFCFLDIRSPGLGDTAMYLCATSRDPKFLGTGNNQPQHFGDGTRLSIL.

This sequence joins TRBV7-2 and TRBJ2-7, with TRBD2 matching 7 bases. V shed 5 bases and J 7 bases; nucleotides not matched to a gene: 5. Germline V lookup: CDR1 SGHTA, CDR2 FQGNSA. This CDR3 is built from 12 residues. Written as DNA, the CDR3 is TGTGCCAGCAGCCGGACTAGTCGTGAGCAGTACTTC. Amino acids: CASSRTSREQYF.

This clonotype showed up just a few times. The rearrangement uses TRBV21-1 and TRBJ2-2. TRBV21-1 is a pseudogene. CDR3 length: 14 amino acids. CDR3 residues: CASSKKVWTGELFF. The CDR3 DNA is TGTGCCAGCAGCAAAAAGGTGTGGACCGGGGAGCTGTTTTTT.

The chain combines TRBV12-5 with TRBJ1-2; 7 bases fit TRBD1. The J segment lost 6 bases and the V segment lost 6 bases, leaving 10 bases of the junction unmatched. Germline CDR1 and CDR2: LGHNT and FRNRAP. CDR3 length: 14 residues. CDR3 in DNA: TGTGCTAGTGGACTTTTTGGGGACAGACATGGCTACACCTTC. This translates into CASGLFGDRHGYTF.